This is a list of T cell receptor beta chains from one sample in a study of T cell changes during pregnancy in multiple sclerosis. Measured with immunoSEQ multiplex PCR; TCRdb has only the in-frame clones, and not every one. This table has 40,000 to 50,000 clones, approximately 91% appearing once. The sequencing here drew on CD4+ T cells from peripheral blood mononuclear cells, taken after pregnancy. The receptor source for this set is a female donor in good health, enrolled as a control in a pregnancy study. Both conserved end residues are part of each CDR3. A D gene is named only where the DNA matches it firmly. Size values are once, few and many counts, or a class for expanded clones, and some rows have none.

cdr3_length clone_size d_call j_call v_call cdr3_aa cdr3_nt
16 . . TRBJ2-7 TRBV4-3 CASSRTERLEIYEQYF TGCGCCAGCAGCCGCACCGAAAGACTAGAGATCTACGAGCAGTACTTC
13 few . TRBJ2-7 TRBV28 CASSLPGSYEQYF TGTGCCAGCAGTTTACCGGGCTCCTACGAGCAGTACTTC
16 once TRBD2 TRBJ2-3 TRBV4-2 CASSQIPGTSGETQYF TGTGCCAGCAGCCAAATCCCGGGGACTAGCGGCGAGACGCAGTATTTT
15 once TRBD1 TRBJ1-5 TRBV18 CASSFSGTGDQPQHF TGTGCCAGCTCATTTTCCGGGACAGGGGATCAGCCCCAGCATTTT
15 . TRBD1 TRBJ1-5 TRBV28 CATHPGQVNNQPQHF TGTGCCACACACCCGGGACAGGTTAACAATCAGCCCCAGCATTTT
13 . TRBD1 TRBJ2-4 TRBV30 CAWALTGGVGQYF TGTGCCTGGGCGTTGACAGGGGGAGTGGGTCAGTACTTC
14 . . TRBJ2-7 TRBV7-8 CASSLDRGSYEQYF TGTGCCAGCAGCTTAGATAGGGGGTCCTACGAGCAGTACTTC
16 . TRBD2 TRBJ2-1 TRBV5-1 CASSFSGSLTYNEQFF TGCGCCAGCAGCTTTAGCGGGAGTTTGACCTACAATGAGCAGTTCTTC
16 . . TRBJ2-1 TRBV5-4 CASSPDMLSSYNEQFF TGTGCCAGCAGCCCGGACATGCTAAGCTCCTACAATGAGCAGTTCTTC
14 . . TRBJ1-1 TRBV2 CASSSLGGDTEAFF TGTGCCAGCAGCTCTTTGGGGGGGGACACTGAAGCTTTCTTT
14 . TRBD1 TRBJ2-2 TRBV2 CASREDRGDGELFF TGTGCCAGCAGGGAGGACAGGGGAGACGGGGAGCTGTTTTTT
18 . TRBD1 TRBJ2-6 TRBV7-3 CASSLTGTANSGANVLTF TGTGCCAGCAGCTTAACTGGGACAGCCAACTCTGGGGCCAACGTCCTGACTTTC
14 . . TRBJ1-2 TRBV27 CASSFAAGNYGYTF TGTGCCAGCAGTTTCGCGGCAGGGAACTATGGCTACACCTTC
14 . . TRBJ2-5 TRBV7-6 CASSLAGGRETQYF TGTGCCAGCAGCTTAGCGGGGGGGCGAGAGACCCAGTACTTC
15 few TRBD1 TRBJ1-1 TRBV10-3 CAISDRDRGPSEAFF TGTGCCATCAGTGACCGGGACAGGGGTCCTTCCGAGGCTTTCTTT
16 . . TRBJ2-7 TRBV6-6 CASSPRGLAESYEQYF TGTGCCAGCAGCCCCCGGGGGCTAGCGGAATCCTACGAGCAGTACTTC
17 . TRBD1 TRBJ1-2 TRBV29-1 CSVDSFVRGLTNYGYTF TGCAGCGTTGATTCTTTCGTCAGGGGGTTGACTAACTATGGCTACACCTTC
13 . . TRBJ1-5 TRBV7-9 CASSLAQDQPQHF TGTGCCAGCAGCTTAGCGCAGGATCAGCCCCAGCATTTT
15 . . TRBJ1-6 TRBV19 CASSERQVKDSPLHF TGTGCCAGTAGTGAAAGACAGGTAAAGGATTCACCCCTCCACTTT
16 once . TRBJ2-2 TRBV7-2 CASSLVAVSNTGELFF TGTGCCAGCAGCTTAGTGGCGGTTAGCAACACCGGGGAGCTGTTTTTT
14 . . TRBJ1-2 TRBV10-3 CAISEPTVIYGYTF TGTGCCATCAGTGAGCCGACAGTCATATATGGCTACACCTTC
14 . TRBD1 TRBJ2-5 TRBV9 CASSVDTGGETQYF TGTGCCAGCAGCGTAGATACAGGGGGAGAGACCCAGTACTTC
15 . . TRBJ2-3 TRBV7-3 CASSRQGGGSDTQYF TGTGCCAGCAGTCGACAGGGAGGTGGTTCAGATACGCAGTATTTT
16 . . TRBJ1-4 TRBV6-1 CASSEPGRPTNEKLFF TGTGCCAGCAGTGAACCAGGAAGACCAACTAATGAAAAACTGTTTTTT
12 . TRBD2 TRBJ2-7 TRBV6-5 CASSYGRDEQYF TGTGCCAGCAGTTACGGGAGGGACGAGCAGTACTTC
15 . TRBD2 TRBJ2-7 TRBV5-4 CASSVKTSDPYEQYF TGTGCCAGCAGCGTGAAGACTAGCGATCCCTACGAGCAGTACTTC
18 . TRBD2 TRBJ2-3 TRBV11-2 CASSLWAGGPPSTDTQYF TGTGCCAGCAGCTTATGGGCGGGAGGGCCGCCTAGCACAGATACGCAGTATTTT
15 once TRBD2 TRBJ2-5 TRBV9 CASSSGAGGRETQYF TGTGCCAGCAGCTCAGGCGCGGGAGGGCGGGAGACCCAGTACTTC
13 . . TRBJ2-3 TRBV7-2 CASSLDWRDTQYF TGTGCCAGCAGCTTAGACTGGAGAGATACGCAGTATTTT
17 . TRBD1 TRBJ1-3 TRBV11-2 CASSLGDRVRTGNTIYF TGTGCCAGCAGCTTAGGGGACAGGGTGAGAACTGGAAACACCATATATTTT
15 . . TRBJ2-3 TRBV6-4 CASSDQWGATDTQYF TGTGCCAGCAGTGACCAGTGGGGAGCGACAGATACGCAGTATTTT